A single sample gave rise to the 31 T cell receptor beta chains below, sequenced in a study of T cell repertoires in cytomegalovirus infection. MiXCR was run by TCRdb on the reads, yielding one entry per CDR3 protein. Counted here are over 450,000 distinct CDR3 sequences, over 9% occurring once; the ten biggest clones make up roughly a tenth. The sequenced sample was PBMCs. These TCRs come from a human donor in good health (CMV status not recorded). Some clones in this sample may be carry-over from other donors' samples.

This clonotype has only one observation. The chain employs TRBV2 and TRBJ1-6; 9 nucleotides line up with TRBD1. After removal of 3 bases from V and 9 bases from J, the junction contained 9 bases not matched to a gene. CDR1 and CDR2 (germline): SNHLY, FYNNEI. The CDR3 length is 16 residues. CDR3 in amino acids: CASSESLGQGVSPLHF. The CDR3 nucleotides are TGTGCCAGCAGTGAGTCCCTGGGACAGGGTGTTTCACCCCTCCACTTT.

This clonotype was found many times. The chain has TRBV20-1 and TRBJ2-7, with 14 nucleotides matching TRBD2. The CDR3 covers 15 residues. V was pared by 6 bases and J by 0 bases, with 4 bases of the junction left unmatched. Germline CDR1 is DFQATT and CDR2 is SNEGSKA (reference sequence). Written as DNA, the CDR3 is TGCAGTGCAGGGACTAGCGGGAGTTACTCCTACGAGCAGTACTTC. It encodes CSAGTSGSYSYEQYF.

This clonotype was seen a handful of times. J is TRBJ2-7 and V is TRBV20-1, with D unclear. Germline V gene lookup returns CDR1 DFQATT and CDR2 SNEGSKA (reference sequence). V was pared by 5 bases and J by 3 bases, with 14 bases between. The CDR3 covers 13 residues. This chain's CDR3 is CSAVLIGVYEQYF. In nucleotides, the CDR3 is TGCAGTGCTGTCCTCATCGGAGTCTACGAGCAGTACTTC.

This clonotype has at least ten counts. This chain uses TRBV24-1 with TRBJ1-5; D unresolved. This CDR3 has 14 amino acids. Germline assignment: CDR1 KGHDR and CDR2 SFDVKD. Between the trimmed V and J ends, which lost 11 bases and 2 bases, there was a span of 15 bases. This CDR3 is CASPGPECNQPQHF. Here the CDR3 DNA reads TGTGCCAGTCCGGGCCCGGAGTGCAATCAGCCCCAGCATTTT.

This clonotype has at least ten counts. The chain is built from TRBV2 and TRBJ1-1, with D tentatively TRBD1 (5 bases). V lost 6 bases and J lost 4, with 18 bases in between. The germline V gene encodes CDR1 SNHLY and CDR2 FYNNEI. The CDR3 consists of 15 residues. CDR3 loop: CASRGLEAGGTEAFF. CDR3 nucleotide sequence: TGTGCCAGCAGGGGGTTGGAGGCCGGGGGCACTGAAGCTTTCTTT.

This clonotype was counted at least ten times. The rearrangement links TRBV19 to TRBJ2-1; D unclear. The CDR3 loop spans 16 amino acids. V was pared by 1 base and J by 0 bases, with 10 bases between. Germline assignment: CDR1 LNHDA and CDR2 SQIVND (reference sequence). The CDR3 loop is CASSIGTARSYNEQFF. The CDR3, as DNA: TGTGCCAGTAGTATAGGGACCGCCCGCTCCTACAATGAGCAGTTCTTC.

This clonotype was recorded at least ten times. The V gene is TRBV11-3, the J gene TRBJ2-2; 7 nucleotides agree with TRBD1. V gave up 6 bases and J gave up 3 bases; unmatched junction bases: 7. The CDR3 consists of 15 residues. Germline assignment: CDR1 SGHNT and CDR2 YENEEA. In nucleotides, the CDR3 is TGTGCCAGCAGGCTGGGACAGTTGGACACCGGGGAGCTGTTTTTT. Protein: CASRLGQLDTGELFF.

The J gene is TRBJ2-4, the V gene TRBV28; the match to TRBD2 covers 9 bases. CDR1 and CDR2 from the germline V gene are MDHEN and SYDVKM. CDR3 length: 17 amino acids. J was trimmed by 2 bases and V by 3 bases; bases with no gene match: 8. For the CDR3, the DNA is TGTGCCAGCAGTTTGGCGGGAGGGTCCACGACCAAAAACATTCAGTACTTC. Amino acid sequence: CASSLAGGSTTKNIQYF. The full variable domain, completed using reference TRBV28 and TRBJ2-4, is DVKVTQSSRYLVKRTGEKVFLECVQDMDHENMFWYRQDPGLGLRLIYFSYDVKMKEKGDIPEGYSVSREKKERFSLILESASTNQTSMYLCASSLAGGSTTKNIQYFGAGTRLSVL.

This clonotype was seen at least ten times. The CDR3 nucleotides are TGTGCCAGCATGAATTGGGGCTCTGGAAACACCATATATTTT. It yields the protein CASMNWGSGNTIYF. The V call is TRBV7-2, the J call TRBJ1-3; no definite D call. Looked up from germline, CDR1 is SGHTA and CDR2 is FQGNSA. Trimming took off 7 bases at V and 0 bases at J, with 10 bases between the two ends. This CDR3 region has 14 residues.

The table lists this clonotype with many counts. The CDR3: CASSLSGSQPQHF. The CDR3 nucleotides read TGCGCCAGCAGCTTGTCGGGGAGTCAGCCCCAGCATTTT. The V call is TRBV5-1, the J call TRBJ1-5; D gene ambiguous. In germline, CDR1 is SGHRS, CDR2 YFSETQ. CDR3 length equals 13 residues. The V end lost 1 base, the J end lost 6 bases, and 8 bases lay between the germline ends. Full variable domain (remainder filled in from reference TRBV5-1 and TRBJ1-5): KAGVTQTPRYLIKTRGQQVTLSCSPISGHRSVSWYQQTPGQGLQFLFEYFSETQRNKGNFPGRFSGRQFSNSRSEMNVSTLELGDSALYLCASSLSGSQPQHFGDGTRLSIL.

In the case of this clonotype: At one end, the junction sequence differs from germline, possibly due to a read error. V and J are TRBV5-3 and TRBJ1-1, with 8 bases lining up with TRBD1. TRBV5-3 is labeled an ORF, and its function is uncertain. The CDR3 is made up of 15 amino acids. The CDR3 DNA sequence: TGTGCCAGCAGCTGGGGACAGGACATGAACACTGAAGCTTTCTTT. It codes for CASSWGQDMNTEAFF.

In its sample, this clonotype was seen many times. The chain has TRBV7-3 and TRBJ2-2; 9 bases fit TRBD2. The V and J ends lost 2 bases and 3 bases, in that order; junction bases with no gene match: 4. CDR3 length: 16 amino acids. Germline-derived CDR1 and CDR2 are SGHTA and FQGTGA. The CDR3: CASSLFSGGHTGELFF. CDR3 nucleotide sequence: TGTGCCAGCAGCTTATTTAGCGGGGGCCACACCGGGGAGCTGTTTTTT.

This clonotype came up many times. The rearrangement links TRBV7-2 to TRBJ1-1; D possibly corresponds to TRBD1 (5 bases). V lost 1 base, J lost 7 bases, and 25 bases lay in between. Germline CDR1 is SGHTA and CDR2 is FQGNSA. The CDR3 contains 18 residues. This CDR3 is CASSLVGGWGIRTGEAFF. CDR3 in DNA: TGTGCCAGCAGCTTAGTCGGCGGATGGGGGATTCGGACGGGTGAAGCTTTCTTT. Full variable domain (missing parts from reference TRBV7-2 and TRBJ1-1): GAGVSQSPSNKVTEKGKDVELRCDPISGHTALYWYRQSLGQGLEFLIYFQGNSAPDKSGLPSDRFSAERTGGSVSTLTIQRTQQEDSAVYLCASSLVGGWGIRTGEAFFGQGTRLTVV.

This clonotype was recorded many times. The chain uses TRBV7-8 and TRBJ1-6, with 7 bases matching TRBD1. J gave up 14 bases and V 4 bases, and 11 bases lay outside the gene matches. The CDR3 runs to 14 residues. Germline V lookup: CDR1 SGHVS, CDR2 FQNEAQ. The CDR3 nucleotides are TGTGCCAGCAGCTCCCCTGGACAGGCCAACACCCTCCACTTT. Its protein product is CASSSPGQANTLHF.

This clonotype was seen more than once but under ten times. J is TRBJ2-3 and V is TRBV9, with 7 positions matching TRBD1. With V trimmed by 4 bases and J by 2 bases, 10 bases remained unmatched. CDR1 SGDLS and CDR2 YYNGEE come from the germline V gene. The length of the CDR3 is 16 residues. DNA for the CDR3: TGTGCCAGCAGCCCGCTCCCCGGGACAGTCACAGATACGCAGTATTTT. Its translation: CASSPLPGTVTDTQYF.

This sequence joins TRBV18 and TRBJ1-1; D is perhaps TRBD1 (5 bases). Trimming took off 3 bases at V and 6 bases at J, with 20 bases between the two ends. This CDR3 is 16 amino acids long. From germline, CDR1 is KGHSH and CDR2 LQKENI. CDR3 sequence reads: CASSPPGLTMGAEAFF. CDR3 bases: TGTGCCAGCTCACCCCCGGGTCTTACCATGGGGGCTGAAGCTTTCTTT. Based on the CDR3 plus reference TRBV18 and TRBJ1-1, the full variable domain is NAGVMQNPRHLVRRRGQEARLRCSPMKGHSHVYWYRQLPEEGLKFMVYLQKENIIDESGMPKERFSAEFPKEGPSILRIQQVVRGDSAAYFCASSPPGLTMGAEAFFGQGTRLTVV.

This clonotype appeared many times. The chain recombines TRBV6-1 with TRBJ1-1, with no clear D. The germline CDR1 and CDR2 sequences are MNHNS and SASEGT. The V gene lost 8 bases and the J gene lost 1 base, with 14 bases spanning the gap. The CDR3 length is 14 residues. CDR3 in amino acids: CASSPGIGNTEAFF. In DNA form, the CDR3 reads TGTGCCAGCTCACCCGGGATAGGGAACACTGAAGCTTTCTTT.

There are many counts of this clonotype. The chain carries TRBV11-3 and TRBJ2-3, with 8 bases fitting TRBD2. J gave up 10 bases and V 5 bases, and 14 bases lay outside the gene matches. The germline CDR1 and CDR2 sequences are SGHNT and YENEEA. The CDR3 length is 15 residues. CDR3 DNA: TGTGCCAGCAGCCCGAATAGTGGAGCGGGGGAGGCGCAGTATTTT. This gives the protein CASSPNSGAGEAQYF. Combining the CDR3 with reference TRBV11-3 and TRBJ2-3 gives the whole variable domain EAGVVQSPRYKIIEKKQPVAFWCNPISGHNTLYWYLQNLGQGPELLIRYENEEAVDDSQLPKDRFSAERLKGVDSTLKIQPAELGDSAVYLCASSPNSGAGEAQYFGPGTRLTVL.

The chain couples TRBV9 to TRBJ2-2; 11 bases align to TRBD2. This CDR3 spans 17 amino acids. V lost 1 base to trimming and J lost 1 base; unmatched junction nucleotides: 3. Looked up from germline, CDR1 is SGDLS and CDR2 is YYNGEE. The CDR3 loop reads CASSVRGLAENTGELFF. The CDR3 bases are TGTGCCAGCAGCGTACGGGGACTAGCGGAGAACACCGGGGAGCTGTTTTTT.

This chain links TRBV4-1 with TRBJ1-4; tentatively, D is TRBD1 (5 bases). Germline-derived CDR1 and CDR2 are MGHRA and YSYEKL. Trimming took off 3 bases at V and 3 bases at J, with 8 bases between the two ends. The CDR3 totals 14 residues. CDR3 in amino acids: CASSQGLANEKLFF. The DNA for the CDR3 is TGCGCCAGCAGCCAGGGGCTGGCTAATGAAAAACTGTTTTTT.

The table lists this clonotype with a few counts. The V gene is TRBV5-1, the J gene TRBJ2-3; D is unclear. Looked up from germline, CDR1 is SGHRS and CDR2 is YFSETQ. This CDR3 comprises 14 residues. Trimming left V 1 base short and J 6 bases short, with 12 bases between. The CDR3 bases are TGCGCCAGCAGCTTGTACCGGGCGTCGGATACGCAGTATTTT. As protein: CASSLYRASDTQYF. Full variable domain (outside the CDR3, taken from reference TRBV5-1 and TRBJ2-3): KAGVTQTPRYLIKTRGQQVTLSCSPISGHRSVSWYQQTPGQGLQFLFEYFSETQRNKGNFPGRFSGRQFSNSRSEMNVSTLELGDSALYLCASSLYRASDTQYFGPGTRLTVL.

In its sample, this clonotype was seen many times. This sequence joins TRBV4-1 and TRBJ2-2; 9 bases match TRBD2. V was clipped by 0 bases and J by 1 base; unmatched bases: 15. The CDR3 runs to 21 residues. Per the germline V gene, CDR1 is MGHRA and CDR2 is YSYEKL. CDR3 protein: CASSQDVVRLREGMNTGELFF. In DNA form, the CDR3 reads TGCGCCAGCAGCCAAGATGTTGTGCGTCTGCGGGAGGGAATGAACACCGGGGAGCTGTTTTTT.

At least ten counts were recorded for this clonotype. This chain links TRBV7-3 with TRBJ2-1, with 7 bases fitting TRBD1. V gave up 4 bases and J gave up 7 bases; unmatched junction bases: 4. The CDR3 runs 13 residues. In germline, CDR1 is SGHTA, CDR2 FQGTGA. CDR3 nucleotide sequence: TGTGCCAGCAGCTCGACAGGGAATAATGAGCAGTTCTTC. It encodes CASSSTGNNEQFF.

This clonotype has a count of ten or more. The rearrangement joins TRBV19 to TRBJ1-5; 9 positions match TRBD1. Per germline, CDR1 LNHDA and CDR2 SQIVND (reference sequence). The CDR3 spans 19 residues. V dropped 5 bases and J dropped 2; count of bases not matched to a gene: 16. The CDR3 loop is CASSPHWTGDVGRNQPQHF. In nucleotides, the CDR3 is TGTGCCAGTAGTCCCCACTGGACAGGGGACGTCGGGCGCAATCAGCCCCAGCATTTT. Full variable domain (rest looked up from reference TRBV19 and TRBJ1-5): DGGITQSPKYLFRKEGQNVTLSCEQNLNHDAMYWYRQDPGQGLRLIYYSQIVNDFQKGDIAEGYSVSREKKESFPLTVTSAQKNPTAFYLCASSPHWTGDVGRNQPQHFGDGTRLSIL.

The chain uses TRBV28 and TRBJ1-1, with D tentatively TRBD1 (5 bases). CDR3 length: 13 amino acids. Germline V gene sequence: CDR1 MDHEN, CDR2 SYDVKM. Trimming left V 5 bases short and J 10 bases short, with 17 bases between. In DNA, the CDR3 is TGTGCCAGCAGTCCCCGCACAGGCCGTCGAGCTTTCTTT. Its translation: CASSPRTGRRAFF.

The chain joins TRBV29-1 to TRBJ2-1; 9 bases agree with TRBD1. With V trimmed by 7 bases and J by 9 bases, 16 bases remained unmatched. The CDR3 is made up of 15 amino acids. The germline gives CDR1 SQVTM, CDR2 ANQGSEA. The CDR3 sequence is CSAPQGAGLEGEQFF. The DNA of the CDR3 is TGCAGCGCTCCACAGGGGGCAGGGCTTGAGGGTGAGCAGTTCTTC.

This chain uses TRBV5-1 with TRBJ2-2; D possibly corresponds to TRBD1 (7 bases). This CDR3 has 16 amino acids. With 4 bases removed from V and 5 bases from J, the gap between germline ends came to 18 bases. Per germline, CDR1 SGHRS and CDR2 YFSETQ. CDR3 loop: CASSPGQAGGTGELFF. As DNA, the CDR3 is TGCGCCAGCAGCCCCGGACAGGCCGGGGGAACCGGGGAGCTGTTTTTT.

V usage is TRBV3-1 and J usage is TRBJ2-7, with D tentatively TRBD1 (5 bases). Germline CDR1 LGHDT, CDR2 YNNKEL (reference sequence). The ends were cut back, 4 bases at V and 9 bases at J, with 16 bases in the middle. The CDR3 spans 13 residues. CDR3 in amino acids: CASSPPQTVRQYF. Written as DNA, the CDR3 is TGTGCCAGCAGCCCGCCCCAGACAGTTAGGCAGTACTTC.

In this sample, this clonotype turned up many times. The rearrangement uses TRBV7-2 and TRBJ2-1; TRBD1 aligns across 11 bases. CDR3 length: 15 residues. CDR1 and CDR2 from the germline V gene are SGHTA and FQGNSA. The J segment lost 3 bases and the V segment lost 5 bases, leaving 3 bases of the junction unmatched. The CDR3 DNA follows: TGTGCCAGCAGCCCGGGACAGGGGGTCTACAATGAGCAGTTCTTC. Translation: CASSPGQGVYNEQFF. Complete variable domain (other parts from reference TRBV7-2 and TRBJ2-1): GAGVSQSPSNKVTEKGKDVELRCDPISGHTALYWYRQSLGQGLEFLIYFQGNSAPDKSGLPSDRFSAERTGGSVSTLTIQRTQQEDSAVYLCASSPGQGVYNEQFFGPGTRLTVL.

This clonotype occurred many times. The gene calls are TRBV4-1 and TRBJ1-2; no reliable D call. Trimming pared 1 base from V and 2 bases from J, leaving 14 bases between. Germline V gene data show CDR1 as MGHRA and CDR2 as YSYEKL. This CDR3 spans 16 amino acids. The CDR3, as DNA: TGCGCCAGCAGCCAAGCCCAGGCCCTGGGCAACTATGGCTACACCTTC. Its protein is CASSQAQALGNYGYTF.

The chain's CDR3 is CASRFGGGPGGYTF. The CDR3 nucleotides are TGTGCCAGTAGGTTCGGCGGAGGGCCTGGGGGCTACACCTTC. This chain connects TRBV19 to TRBJ1-2, with unresolved D. V was shortened by 6 bases and J by 8 bases, with 19 bases between the two germline ends. The CDR3 runs to 14 residues. Germline V lookup: CDR1 LNHDA, CDR2 SQIVND (reference sequence).